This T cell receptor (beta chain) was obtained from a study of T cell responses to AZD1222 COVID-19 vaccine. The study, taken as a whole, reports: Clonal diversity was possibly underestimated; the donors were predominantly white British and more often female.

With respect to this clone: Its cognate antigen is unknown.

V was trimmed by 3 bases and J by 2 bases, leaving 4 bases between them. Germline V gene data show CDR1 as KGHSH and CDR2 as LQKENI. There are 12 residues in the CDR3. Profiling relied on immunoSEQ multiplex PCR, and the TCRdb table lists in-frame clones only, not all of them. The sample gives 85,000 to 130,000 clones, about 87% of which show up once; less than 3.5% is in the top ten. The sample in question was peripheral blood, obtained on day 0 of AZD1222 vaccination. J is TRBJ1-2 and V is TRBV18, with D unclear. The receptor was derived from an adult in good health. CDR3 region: CASSPENYGYTF. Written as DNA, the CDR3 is TGTGCCAGCTCACCGGAGAACTATGGCTACACCTTC.